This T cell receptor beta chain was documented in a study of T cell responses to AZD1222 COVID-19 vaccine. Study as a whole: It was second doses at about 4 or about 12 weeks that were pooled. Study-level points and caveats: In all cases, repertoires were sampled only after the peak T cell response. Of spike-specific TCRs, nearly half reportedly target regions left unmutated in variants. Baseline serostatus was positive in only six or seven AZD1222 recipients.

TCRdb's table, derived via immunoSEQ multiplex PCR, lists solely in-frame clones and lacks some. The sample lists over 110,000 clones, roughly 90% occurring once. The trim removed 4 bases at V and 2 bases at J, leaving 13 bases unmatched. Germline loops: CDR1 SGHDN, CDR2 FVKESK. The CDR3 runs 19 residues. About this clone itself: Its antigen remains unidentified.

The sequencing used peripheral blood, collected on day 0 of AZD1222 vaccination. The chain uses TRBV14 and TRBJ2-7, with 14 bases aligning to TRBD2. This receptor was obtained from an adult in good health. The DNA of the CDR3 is TGTGCCAGCAGCCCGATACATGGACTAGCGGGAGGTTTCGCCTACGAGCAGTACTTC. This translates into CASSPIHGLAGGFAYEQYF.